These 5 T cell receptor beta chains originate from one sample sequenced in a study of cytomegalovirus exposure and HLA in healthy donors. The PCR used 60 Vbeta and 13 Jbeta primers. Sequenced by immunoSEQ multiplex PCR; TCRdb stores in-frame clones only, minus some. The table shows 250,000 or so clones, with 80% to 95% occurring only once. Sequencing input: PBMCs. These receptors were taken from a girl aged 2 to 10 in good health and CMV-seronegative.

V gene TRBV18 combines with J gene TRBJ1-3; D possibly corresponds to TRBD1 (5 bases). Trimming took off 0 bases at V and 0 bases at J, with 9 bases between the two ends. This CDR3 has 16 residues. Germline CDR1 and CDR2: KGHSH and LQKENI. The CDR3 loop reads CASSPPGQYSGNTIYF. In nucleotides, the CDR3 is TGTGCCAGCTCACCACCGGGGCAGTACTCTGGAAACACCATATATTTT.

In DNA, the CDR3 is TGTGCCAGCAGTTTACGGCCTCCGGGACAGATCAAAAGATCACCCCTCCACTTT. Translated: CASSLRPPGQIKRSPLHF. J is TRBJ1-6 and V is TRBV27, with 7 bases lining up with TRBD1. This CDR3 is 18 amino acids long. Germline lookup yields CDR1 MNHEY and CDR2 SMNVEV (reference sequence). J was trimmed by 10 bases and V by 2 bases; bases with no gene match: 17.

The chain couples TRBV27 to TRBJ2-2; D call uncertain. Germline V gene data show CDR1 as MNHEY and CDR2 as SMNVEV (reference sequence). The CDR3 loop spans 15 amino acids. The V end was cut by 7 bases, the J end by 2 bases, with 14 bases between. CDR3: CASNEHPFNTGELFF. In nucleotides, the CDR3 is TGTGCCAGCAACGAGCACCCATTCAACACCGGGGAGCTGTTTTTT.

The chain employs TRBV7-9 and TRBJ2-3; 8 nucleotides agree with TRBD2. This CDR3 is built from 14 residues. J lost 5 bases, V lost 5 bases, and 6 bases had no gene match. Germline V gives CDR1 SEHNR, CDR2 FQNEAQ (reference sequence). In DNA, the CDR3 is TGTGCCAGCAGCGTTAGCGGGGTCGGAGATACGCAGTATTTT. Translation: CASSVSGVGDTQYF.

This clone is a singleton in its sample. V is TRBV5-1 and J is TRBJ2-6, with 11 bases matching TRBD2. Trimming took 0 bases from V and 2 from J; bases not matched to a gene: 7. The CDR3 spans 19 residues. Germline V gene sequence: CDR1 SGHRS, CDR2 YFSETQ. CDR3 sequence: CASSLVGPSGRTGANVLTF. DNA of the CDR3: TGCGCCAGCAGCTTGGTTGGTCCTAGCGGGAGGACTGGGGCCAACGTCCTGACTTTC.